This T cell receptor beta chain was sequenced in a study of identifying expanded T cells in peripheral blood. The method was immunoSEQ multiplex PCR; TCRdb's version includes in-frame clones alone and lacks a portion of them. The table lists about 100,000 clones, around 85% of them singletons. Note on this clone: The target antigen is unknown.

General observations from the study: Variance in clone template counts between roughly 2-week samples significantly increased with total template count across all healthy donors. About 1.2 clones differed between technical replicates, versus approximately 17 and 20 over time.

No infections or other immune events were documented during collection. The sample taken for sequencing was blood. The origin of this receptor is a person aged 18-70 years in good health.

The CDR3 loop is CSVEVLAGGSDTQYF. CDR3 nucleotide sequence: TGCAGCGTTGAAGTCCTAGCGGGGGGCTCAGATACGCAGTATTTT. The chain employs TRBV29-1 and TRBJ2-3, with 11 nucleotides matching TRBD2. The CDR3 totals 15 residues. The V gene's germline CDR1 is SQVTM and CDR2 ANQGSEA. V trimming: 1 base; J trimming: 4 bases; junction bases outside the gene matches: 4.